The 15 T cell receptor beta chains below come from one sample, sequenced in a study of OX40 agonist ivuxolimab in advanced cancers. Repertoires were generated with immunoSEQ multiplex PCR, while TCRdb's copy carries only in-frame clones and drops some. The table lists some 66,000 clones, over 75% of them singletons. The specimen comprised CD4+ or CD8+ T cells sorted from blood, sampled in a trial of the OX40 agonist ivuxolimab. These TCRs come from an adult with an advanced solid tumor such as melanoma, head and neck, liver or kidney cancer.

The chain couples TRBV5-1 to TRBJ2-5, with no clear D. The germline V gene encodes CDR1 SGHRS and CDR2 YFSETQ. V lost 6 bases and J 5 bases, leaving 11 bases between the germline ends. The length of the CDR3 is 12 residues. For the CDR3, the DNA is TGCGCCAGCACTTTCACGTCGGAGACCCAGTACTTC. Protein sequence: CASTFTSETQYF.

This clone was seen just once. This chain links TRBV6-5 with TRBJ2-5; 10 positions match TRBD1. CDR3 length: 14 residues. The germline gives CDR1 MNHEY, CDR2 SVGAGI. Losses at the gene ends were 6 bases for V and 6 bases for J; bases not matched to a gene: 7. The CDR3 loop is CASRPGQGRQTQYF. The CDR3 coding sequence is TGTGCCAGCAGACCGGGACAGGGGAGGCAGACCCAGTACTTC.

CDR3 coding DNA: TGTGCCAGCAGTTTATTTCGCATGAGGGATAGCGCTCATGGCTACACCTTC. Its translation is CASSLFRMRDSAHGYTF. The gene calls are TRBV28 and TRBJ1-2; no clear D. CDR3 length: 17 residues. Germline CDR1 MDHEN, CDR2 SYDVKM. V was shortened by 1 base and J by 6 bases, with 21 bases between the two germline ends.

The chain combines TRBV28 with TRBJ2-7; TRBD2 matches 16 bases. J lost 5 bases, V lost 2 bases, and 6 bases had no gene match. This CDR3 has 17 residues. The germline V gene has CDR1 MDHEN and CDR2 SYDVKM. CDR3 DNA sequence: TGTGCCAGCAGTTTAAGGGGACTAGCGGGAGGGCCGAACGAGCAGTACTTC. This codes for CASSLRGLAGGPNEQYF.

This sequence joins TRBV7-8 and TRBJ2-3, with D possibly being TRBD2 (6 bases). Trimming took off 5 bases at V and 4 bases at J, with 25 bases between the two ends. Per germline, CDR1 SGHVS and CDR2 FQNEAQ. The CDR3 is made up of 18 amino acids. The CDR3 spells CASSLTLLASGGADTQYF. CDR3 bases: TGTGCCAGCAGCCTTACGCTCCTAGCGTCTGGCGGCGCAGATACGCAGTATTTT.

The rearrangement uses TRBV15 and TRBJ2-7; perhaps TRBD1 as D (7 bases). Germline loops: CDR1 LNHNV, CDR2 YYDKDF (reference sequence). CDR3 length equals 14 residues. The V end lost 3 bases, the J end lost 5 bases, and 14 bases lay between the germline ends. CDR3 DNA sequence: TGTGCCACCAGCAGCGACAGGGAGGTAGACGAGCAGTACGTC. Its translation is CATSSDREVDEQYV.

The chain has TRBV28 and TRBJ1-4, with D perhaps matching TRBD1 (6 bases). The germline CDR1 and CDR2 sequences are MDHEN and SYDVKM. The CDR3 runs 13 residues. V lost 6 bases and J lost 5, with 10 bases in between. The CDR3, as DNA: TGTGCCAGCAGCCGGGACATGAATGAAAAACTGTTTTTT. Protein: CASSRDMNEKLFF.

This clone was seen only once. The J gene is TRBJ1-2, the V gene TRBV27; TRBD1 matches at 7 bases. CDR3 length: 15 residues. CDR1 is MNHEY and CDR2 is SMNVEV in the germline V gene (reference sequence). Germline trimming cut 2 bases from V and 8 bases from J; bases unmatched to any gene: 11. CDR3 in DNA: TGTGCCAGCAGTTTAAGGTACAGGGGAGGAGACGGCTACACCTTC. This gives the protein CASSLRYRGGDGYTF.

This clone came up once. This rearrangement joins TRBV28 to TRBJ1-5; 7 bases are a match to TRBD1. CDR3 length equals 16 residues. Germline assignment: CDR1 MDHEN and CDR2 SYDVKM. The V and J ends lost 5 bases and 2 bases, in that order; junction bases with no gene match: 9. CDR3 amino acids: CASSRQGGSGNQPQHF. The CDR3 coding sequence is TGTGCCAGCAGTCGGCAGGGGGGGAGCGGCAATCAGCCCCAGCATTTT.

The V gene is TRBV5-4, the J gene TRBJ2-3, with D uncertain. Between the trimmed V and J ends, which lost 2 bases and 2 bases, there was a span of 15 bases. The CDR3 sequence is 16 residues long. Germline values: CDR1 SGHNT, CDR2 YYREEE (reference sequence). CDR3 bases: TGTGCCAGCAGCTTAGGAAACTACTACCACACAGATACGCAGTATTTT. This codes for CASSLGNYYHTDTQYF.

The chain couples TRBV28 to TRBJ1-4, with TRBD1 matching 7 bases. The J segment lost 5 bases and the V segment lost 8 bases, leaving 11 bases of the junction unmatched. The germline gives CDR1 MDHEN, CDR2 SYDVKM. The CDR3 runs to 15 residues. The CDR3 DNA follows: TGTGCCAGCGGAGAAACCGGGACAGTCAATGAAAAACTGTTTTTT. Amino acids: CASGETGTVNEKLFF.

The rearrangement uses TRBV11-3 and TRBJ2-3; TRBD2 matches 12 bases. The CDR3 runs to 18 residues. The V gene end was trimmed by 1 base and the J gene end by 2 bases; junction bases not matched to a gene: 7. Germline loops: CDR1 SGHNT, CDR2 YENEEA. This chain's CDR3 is CASSLGSRLAGATDTQYF. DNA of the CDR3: TGTGCCAGCAGCTTAGGAAGCCGACTAGCGGGAGCCACAGATACGCAGTATTTT.

The CDR3 DNA reads TGTGCCAGCAGCCCAACAGGGTCAGGGGCCAACGTCCTGACTTTC. This encodes CASSPTGSGANVLTF. The chain joins TRBV5-6 to TRBJ2-6; TRBD1 is a possible D gene (6 bases). The CDR3 totals 15 residues. Trimming removed 4 bases from V and 4 bases from J, with 12 bases in between. Germline CDR1 is SGHDT and CDR2 is YYEEEE.

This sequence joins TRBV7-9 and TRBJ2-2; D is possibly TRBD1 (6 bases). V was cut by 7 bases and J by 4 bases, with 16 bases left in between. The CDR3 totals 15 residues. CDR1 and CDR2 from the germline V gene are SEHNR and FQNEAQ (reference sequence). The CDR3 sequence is CASNPWTAGTGELFF. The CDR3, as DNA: TGTGCCAGCAACCCGTGGACAGCTGGCACCGGGGAGCTGTTTTTT.

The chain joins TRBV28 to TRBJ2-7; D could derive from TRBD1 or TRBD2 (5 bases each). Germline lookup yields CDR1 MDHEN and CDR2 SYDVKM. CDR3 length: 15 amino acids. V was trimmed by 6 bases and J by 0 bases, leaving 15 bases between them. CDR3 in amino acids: CASSRGLLSSYEQYF. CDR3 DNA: TGTGCCAGCAGCCGGGGCCTTTTGAGCTCCTACGAGCAGTACTTC.